The 5 T cell receptor beta chains presented below share a single source sample, sequenced in a study of cytomegalovirus exposure and HLA in healthy donors. TCRdb's copy holds only in-frame clones and misses some; the assay was immunoSEQ multiplex PCR. This sample has about 60,000 clones, with more than 90% found just once. The source material was PBMCs. These TCRs come from a man aged 18 to 29 in good health and CMV-seronegative.

The chain uses TRBV6-6 and TRBJ1-2; D unclear. The ends were cut back, 6 bases at V and 8 bases at J, with 16 bases in the middle. The CDR3 has 13 residues. Germline lookup yields CDR1 MNHNY and CDR2 SVGAGI (reference sequence). As DNA, the CDR3 is TGTGCCAGCAGCCCCAACCGACAAGAAGGCTACACCTTC. This codes for CASSPNRQEGYTF.

J is TRBJ2-5 and V is TRBV28, with 8 positions matching TRBD1. Losses at the gene ends were 1 base for V and 2 bases for J; bases not matched to a gene: 3. This CDR3 is 15 amino acids long. Per germline, CDR1 MDHEN and CDR2 SYDVKM. CDR3 in amino acids: CASSLFGTGQETQYF. For the CDR3, the DNA is TGTGCCAGCAGTTTATTTGGGACAGGACAAGAGACCCAGTACTTC.

V is TRBV5-1 and J is TRBJ2-5; 10 bases are a match to TRBD2. The trim removed 0 bases at V and 11 bases at J, leaving 10 bases unmatched. The CDR3 is 15 residues long. The V gene's germline CDR1 is SGHRS and CDR2 YFSETQ. CDR3 loop: CASSLAASGRERQYF. In nucleotides, the CDR3 is TGCGCCAGCAGCTTGGCCGCTAGCGGGAGAGAAAGGCAGTACTTC.

The V and J genes are TRBV5-1 and TRBJ2-7; 7 bases are a match to TRBD2. V shed 4 bases and J 1 base; nucleotides not matched to a gene: 5. Germline CDR1 and CDR2: SGHRS and YFSETQ. The CDR3 has 14 residues. The chain's CDR3 is CASSPGEGSYEQYF. CDR3 coding DNA: TGCGCCAGCAGCCCGGGGGAGGGGTCCTACGAGCAGTACTTC.

The chain employs TRBV27 and TRBJ2-3; D not resolved. V was shortened by 4 bases and J by 2 bases, with 10 bases between the two germline ends. Germline CDR1 is MNHEY and CDR2 is SMNVEV (reference sequence). This CDR3 comprises 14 residues. CDR3 bases: TGTGCCAGCAGTTCACCTACAGACACAGATACGCAGTATTTT. It specifies CASSSPTDTDTQYF.